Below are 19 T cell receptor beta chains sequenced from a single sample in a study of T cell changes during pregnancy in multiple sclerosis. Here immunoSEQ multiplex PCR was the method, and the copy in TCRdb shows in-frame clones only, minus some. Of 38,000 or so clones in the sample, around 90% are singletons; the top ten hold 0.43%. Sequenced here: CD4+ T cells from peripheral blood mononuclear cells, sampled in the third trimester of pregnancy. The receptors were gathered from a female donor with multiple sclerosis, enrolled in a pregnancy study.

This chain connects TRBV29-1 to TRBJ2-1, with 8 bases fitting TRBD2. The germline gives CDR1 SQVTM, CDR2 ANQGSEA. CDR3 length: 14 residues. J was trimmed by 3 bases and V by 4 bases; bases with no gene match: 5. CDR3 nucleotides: TGCAGCGTTGTATTTCTAGCGGGCTACAATGAGCAGTTCTTC. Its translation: CSVVFLAGYNEQFF.

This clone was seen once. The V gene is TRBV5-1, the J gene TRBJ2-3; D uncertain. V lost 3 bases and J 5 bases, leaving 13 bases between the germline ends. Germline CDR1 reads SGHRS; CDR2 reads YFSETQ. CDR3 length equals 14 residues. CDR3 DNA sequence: TGCGCCAGCAGCTATTCCTCGCGACAAGATACGCAGTATTTT. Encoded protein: CASSYSSRQDTQYF. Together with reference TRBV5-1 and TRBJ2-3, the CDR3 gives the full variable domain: KAGVTQTPRYLIKTRGQQVTLSCSPISGHRSVSWYQQTPGQGLQFLFEYFSETQRNKGNFPGRFSGRQFSNSRSEMNVSTLELGDSALYLCASSYSSRQDTQYFGPGTRLTVL.

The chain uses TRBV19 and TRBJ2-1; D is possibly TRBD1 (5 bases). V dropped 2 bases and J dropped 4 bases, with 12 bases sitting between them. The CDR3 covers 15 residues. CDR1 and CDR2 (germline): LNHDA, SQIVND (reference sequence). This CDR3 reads CASSIKGRDYNEQFF. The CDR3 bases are TGTGCCAGTAGTATAAAAGGCAGGGATTACAATGAGCAGTTCTTC.

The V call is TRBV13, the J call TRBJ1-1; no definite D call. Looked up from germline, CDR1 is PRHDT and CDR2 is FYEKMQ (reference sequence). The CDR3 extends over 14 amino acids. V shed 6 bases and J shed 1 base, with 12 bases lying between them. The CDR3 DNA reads TGTGCCAGCAGATCCGCCGGTGGGAACACTGAAGCTTTCTTT. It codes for CASRSAGGNTEAFF.

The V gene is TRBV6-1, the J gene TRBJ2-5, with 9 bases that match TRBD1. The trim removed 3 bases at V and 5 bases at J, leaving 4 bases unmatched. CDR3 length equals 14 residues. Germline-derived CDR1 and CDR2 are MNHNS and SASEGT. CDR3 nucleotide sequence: TGTGCCAGCAGTGAGAACAGGGGGCAGGAGACCCAGTACTTC. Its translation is CASSENRGQETQYF.

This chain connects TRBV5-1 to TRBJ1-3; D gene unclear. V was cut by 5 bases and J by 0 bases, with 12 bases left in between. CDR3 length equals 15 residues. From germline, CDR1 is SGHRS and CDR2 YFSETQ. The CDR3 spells CASRPGSYSGNTIYF. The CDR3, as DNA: TGCGCCAGCAGACCAGGCAGCTACTCTGGAAACACCATATATTTT.

CDR3 DNA sequence: TGTGCCTTTGGACTGCGCTCTGGAAACACCATATATTTT. As protein: CAFGLRSGNTIYF. The chain is built from TRBV30 and TRBJ1-3; D call uncertain. Germline V CDR1 and CDR2: GTSNPN, SVGIG (reference sequence). V dropped 7 bases and J dropped 0 bases, with 10 bases sitting between them. The CDR3 consists of 13 residues.

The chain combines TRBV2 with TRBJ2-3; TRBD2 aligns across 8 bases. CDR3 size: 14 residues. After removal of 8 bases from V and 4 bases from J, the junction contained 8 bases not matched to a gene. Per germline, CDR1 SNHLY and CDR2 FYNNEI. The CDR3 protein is CASRREVYPDTQYF. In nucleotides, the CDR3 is TGTGCCAGCCGGCGGGAGGTCTACCCAGATACGCAGTATTTT.

The DNA for the CDR3 is TGCGCCAGCAGCCCGGGACTAGCGGTAACCTACGAGCAGTACTTC. It codes for CASSPGLAVTYEQYF. This chain connects TRBV5-1 to TRBJ2-7, with 11 bases aligning to TRBD2. The CDR3 totals 15 residues. Germline-derived CDR1 and CDR2 are SGHRS and YFSETQ. The junction had 5 bases not matched to a gene; V was cut back by 4 bases and J by 2 bases. Filled out from reference TRBV5-1 and TRBJ2-7, the complete variable domain reads KAGVTQTPRYLIKTRGQQVTLSCSPISGHRSVSWYQQTPGQGLQFLFEYFSETQRNKGNFPGRFSGRQFSNSRSEMNVSTLELGDSALYLCASSPGLAVTYEQYFGPGTRLTVT.

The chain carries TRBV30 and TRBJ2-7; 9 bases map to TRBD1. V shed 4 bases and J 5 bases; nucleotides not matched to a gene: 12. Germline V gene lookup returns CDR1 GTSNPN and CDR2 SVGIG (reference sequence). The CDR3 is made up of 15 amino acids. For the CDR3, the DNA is TGTGCCTGGAAGAAGGGAGGGACAGGGACGCACGAGCAGTACTTC. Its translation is CAWKKGGTGTHEQYF.

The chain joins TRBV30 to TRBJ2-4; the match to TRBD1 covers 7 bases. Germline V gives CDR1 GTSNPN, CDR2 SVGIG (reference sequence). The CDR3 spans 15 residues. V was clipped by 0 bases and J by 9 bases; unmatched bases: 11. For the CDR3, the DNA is TGTGCCTGGAGTGTACAAGGGGGCGATAGGGTCATTCAGTACTTC. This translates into CAWSVQGGDRVIQYF.

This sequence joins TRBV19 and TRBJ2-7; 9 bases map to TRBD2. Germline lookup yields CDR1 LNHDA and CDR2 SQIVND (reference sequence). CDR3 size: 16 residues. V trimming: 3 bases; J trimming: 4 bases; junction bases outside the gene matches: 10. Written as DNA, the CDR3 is TGTGCCAGTAGTATGGAATTAGCGGGAGCGAAATACGAGCAGTACTTC. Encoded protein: CASSMELAGAKYEQYF.

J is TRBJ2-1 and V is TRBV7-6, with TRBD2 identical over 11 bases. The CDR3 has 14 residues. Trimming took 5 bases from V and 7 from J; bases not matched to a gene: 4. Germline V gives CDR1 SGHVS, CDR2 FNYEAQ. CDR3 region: CASSGLAGSNEQFF. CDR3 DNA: TGTGCCAGCAGCGGACTAGCGGGTTCGAATGAGCAGTTCTTC.

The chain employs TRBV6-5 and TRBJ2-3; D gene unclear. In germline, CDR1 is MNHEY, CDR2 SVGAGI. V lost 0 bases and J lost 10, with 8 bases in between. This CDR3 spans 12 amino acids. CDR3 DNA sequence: TGTGCCAGCAGTTACTCGACGGGTGCGCAGTATTTT. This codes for CASSYSTGAQYF.

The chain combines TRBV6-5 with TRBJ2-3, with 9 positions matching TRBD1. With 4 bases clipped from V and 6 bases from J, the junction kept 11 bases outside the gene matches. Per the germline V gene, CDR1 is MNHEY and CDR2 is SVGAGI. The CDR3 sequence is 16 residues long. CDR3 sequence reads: CASSFNRGPSPDTQYF. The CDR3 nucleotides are TGTGCCAGCAGTTTCAACAGGGGGCCCTCACCGGATACGCAGTATTTT.

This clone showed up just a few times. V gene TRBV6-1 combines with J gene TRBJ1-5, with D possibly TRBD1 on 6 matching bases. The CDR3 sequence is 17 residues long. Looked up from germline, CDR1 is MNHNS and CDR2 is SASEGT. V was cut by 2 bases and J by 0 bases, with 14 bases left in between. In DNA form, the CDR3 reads TGTGCCAGCAGTGAAAGGCGGACAGTCCATAGCAATCAGCCCCAGCATTTT. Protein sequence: CASSERRTVHSNQPQHF.

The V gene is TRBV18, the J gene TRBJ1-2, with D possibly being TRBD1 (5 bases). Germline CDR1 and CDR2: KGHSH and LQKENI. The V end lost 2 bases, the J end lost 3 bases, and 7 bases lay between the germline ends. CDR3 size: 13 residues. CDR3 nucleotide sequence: TGTGCCAGCTCACCAGGAGGGGACTATGGCTACACCTTC. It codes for CASSPGGDYGYTF.

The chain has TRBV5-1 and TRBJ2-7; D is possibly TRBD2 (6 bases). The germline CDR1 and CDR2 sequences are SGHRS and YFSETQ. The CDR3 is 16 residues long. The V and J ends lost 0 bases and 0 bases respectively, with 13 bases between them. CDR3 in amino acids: CASSLGAGTLSYEQYF. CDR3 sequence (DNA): TGCGCCAGCAGCTTGGGGGCGGGGACCCTCTCCTACGAGCAGTACTTC.

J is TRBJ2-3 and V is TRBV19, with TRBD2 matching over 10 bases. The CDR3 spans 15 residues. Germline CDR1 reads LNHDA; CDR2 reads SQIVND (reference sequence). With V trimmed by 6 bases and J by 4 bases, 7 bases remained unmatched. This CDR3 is CASRPASGRSDTQYF. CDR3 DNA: TGTGCCAGTAGGCCAGCTAGCGGGAGATCAGATACGCAGTATTTT.